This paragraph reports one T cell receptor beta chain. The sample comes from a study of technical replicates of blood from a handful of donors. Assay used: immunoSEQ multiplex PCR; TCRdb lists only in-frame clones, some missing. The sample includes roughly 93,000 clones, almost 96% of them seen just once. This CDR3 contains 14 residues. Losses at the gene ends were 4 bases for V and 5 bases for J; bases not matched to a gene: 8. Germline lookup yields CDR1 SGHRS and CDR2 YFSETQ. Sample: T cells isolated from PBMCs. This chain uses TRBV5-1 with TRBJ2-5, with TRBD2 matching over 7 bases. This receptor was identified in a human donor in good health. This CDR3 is CASSGERGGETQYF. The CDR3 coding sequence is TGCGCCAGCAGCGGTGAGCGGGGCGGGGAGACCCAGTACTTC.